These T cell receptor beta chains were read from a single sample in a study of cytomegalovirus exposure and HLA in healthy donors. Only in-frame clones appear in the TCRdb table, and some are missing; sequencing was by immunoSEQ multiplex PCR. The sample lists about 92,000 clones, about four fifths seen once, with roughly 5.3% in the top ten. The specimen sequenced was PBMCs. These TCRs come from a young woman in good health and CMV-seropositive. Both conserved end residues are part of each CDR3. D genes are given only for firm matches. Size tells how often a clone was seen (once, few, many) or the class of an expanded clone, and some rows leave it out.

V gene: TRBV25-1; clone size: .; J gene: TRBJ2-1; D gene: TRBD2; CDR3 DNA: TGTGTCAGCACTGCTTCGGGCGGGAGGGCTTCCTACAATGAGCAGTTCTTC; CDR3 protein: CVSTASGGRASYNEQFF
V gene: TRBV6-5; clone size: .; J gene: TRBJ1-1; D gene: .; CDR3 DNA: TGTGCCAGCACTAAGAGGGTAGCGAACACTGAAGCTTTCTTT; CDR3 protein: CASTKRVANTEAFF
V gene: TRBV5-6; clone size: .; J gene: TRBJ1-1; D gene: .; CDR3 DNA: TGTGCCAGCAGCTTGGTCTCTGGCGGGTATTTCCCTGAAGCTTTCTTT; CDR3 protein: CASSLVSGGYFPEAFF
V gene: TRBV7-2; clone size: .; J gene: TRBJ2-7; D gene: TRBD2; CDR3 DNA: TGTGCCAGCAGTCGCAGGACTAGCGGGAGCTACGAGCAGTACTTC; CDR3 protein: CASSRRTSGSYEQYF
V gene: TRBV28; clone size: .; J gene: TRBJ1-4; D gene: .; CDR3 DNA: TGTGCCGGTACTGACCCCACAGACAGCTCTAATGAAAAACTGTTTTTT; CDR3 protein: CAGTDPTDSSNEKLFF
V gene: TRBV6-6; clone size: few; J gene: TRBJ2-3; D gene: .; CDR3 DNA: TGTGCCAGCAGTTCCAGGGATAGGGTCTCAGATACGCAGTATTTT; CDR3 protein: CASSSRDRVSDTQYF
V gene: TRBV6-1; clone size: .; J gene: TRBJ2-1; D gene: TRBD2; CDR3 DNA: TGTGCCAGCAGGGGGGGACTAGCGGGGAATGAGCAGTTCTTC; CDR3 protein: CASRGGLAGNEQFF
V gene: TRBV28; clone size: .; J gene: TRBJ1-2; D gene: TRBD1; CDR3 DNA: TGTGCCACCTTCCCCGTCAGGGGGCGGGTAAGGGGCTACACCTTC; CDR3 protein: CATFPVRGRVRGYTF
V gene: TRBV2; clone size: .; J gene: TRBJ1-5; D gene: TRBD1; CDR3 DNA: TGTGCCAGCAGTCGACAGGGGACGCCGACCAATCAGCCCCAGCATTTT; CDR3 protein: CASSRQGTPTNQPQHF
V gene: TRBV4-1; clone size: .; J gene: TRBJ1-3; D gene: .; CDR3 DNA: TGCGCCAGCAGCCAAGTTGGGAAAGGGGCCTCTGGAAACACCATATATTTT; CDR3 protein: CASSQVGKGASGNTIYF
V gene: TRBV18; clone size: few; J gene: TRBJ1-1; D gene: .; CDR3 DNA: TGTGCCAGCTCACCACCTACAGGGAGGAACACTGAAGCTTTCTTT; CDR3 protein: CASSPPTGRNTEAFF
V gene: TRBV18; clone size: .; J gene: TRBJ2-1; D gene: .; CDR3 DNA: TGTGCCAGCTCACCAACTAGCCTCAATGAGCAGTTCTTC; CDR3 protein: CASSPTSLNEQFF
V gene: TRBV27; clone size: .; J gene: TRBJ2-3; D gene: .; CDR3 DNA: TGTGCCCTGGAGGTTGGGGATACGCAGTATTTT; CDR3 protein: CALEVGDTQYF
V gene: TRBV5-4; clone size: .; J gene: TRBJ2-2; D gene: .; CDR3 DNA: TGTGCCAGCAGCCGACAAGTCGGGGAGCTGTTTTTT; CDR3 protein: CASSRQVGELFF
V gene: TRBV28; clone size: .; J gene: TRBJ1-4; D gene: TRBD1; CDR3 DNA: TGTGCCACCGTCACAGGGGAGCCTAATGAAAAACTGTTTTTT; CDR3 protein: CATVTGEPNEKLFF
V gene: TRBV11-2; clone size: .; J gene: TRBJ2-3; D gene: TRBD2; CDR3 DNA: TGTGCCAGCAGCTTCCTTAGCGGGAGAGGCGCAGATACGCAGTATTTT; CDR3 protein: CASSFLSGRGADTQYF
V gene: TRBV7-9; clone size: .; J gene: TRBJ2-7; D gene: TRBD2; CDR3 DNA: TGTTCCAGCAGCTCTACTAGCGGGCTTCCGAGCCCCTACGAGCAGTACTTC; CDR3 protein: CSSSSTSGLPSPYEQYF
V gene: TRBV30; clone size: .; J gene: TRBJ2-5; D gene: TRBD2; CDR3 DNA: TGTGCCTGGGGGAGGGGTCTGTTGGAGACCCAGTACTTC; CDR3 protein: CAWGRGLLETQYF
V gene: TRBV10-3; clone size: .; J gene: TRBJ1-3; D gene: .; CDR3 DNA: TGTGCCATCAGGGGGGACACCGAGGGAAACACCATATATTTT; CDR3 protein: CAIRGDTEGNTIYF
V gene: TRBV5-4; clone size: .; J gene: TRBJ1-1; D gene: .; CDR3 DNA: TGTGCCAGCAGCTCGCAGGCGGGGGCCACTGAAGCTTTCTTT; CDR3 protein: CASSSQAGATEAFF
V gene: TRBV4-1; clone size: .; J gene: TRBJ1-2; D gene: .; CDR3 DNA: TGCGCCAGCAGCCAAACGACAGGAAACTATGGCTACACCTTC; CDR3 protein: CASSQTTGNYGYTF
V gene: TRBV6-1; clone size: .; J gene: TRBJ2-5; D gene: .; CDR3 DNA: TGTGCCAGCAGTGAACCGGGGGAAGAGACCCAGTACTTC; CDR3 protein: CASSEPGEETQYF
V gene: TRBV6-1; clone size: .; J gene: TRBJ1-5; D gene: TRBD1; CDR3 DNA: TGTGCCAGCGAGGGACAGGGTGATGGCAATCAGCCCCAGCATTTT; CDR3 protein: CASEGQGDGNQPQHF
V gene: TRBV5-1; clone size: once; J gene: TRBJ2-5; D gene: .; CDR3 DNA: TGCGCCAGCAGGACAGGACAGGAGACCCAGTACTTC; CDR3 protein: CASRTGQETQYF
V gene: TRBV7-8; clone size: .; J gene: TRBJ1-2; D gene: .; CDR3 DNA: TGTGCCAGCAGCTCCACCCCGGCAGGAACTTATGGCTACACCTTC; CDR3 protein: CASSSTPAGTYGYTF
V gene: TRBV27; clone size: .; J gene: TRBJ2-3; D gene: TRBD1; CDR3 DNA: TGTGCCAGCAGACCTGGCCCCGGGACAGGGGGTGAAGATACGCAGTATTTT; CDR3 protein: CASRPGPGTGGEDTQYF
V gene: TRBV5-1; clone size: .; J gene: TRBJ1-2; D gene: TRBD1; CDR3 DNA: TGCGCCAGCAGCCCCTGGACAGGGGCAAAACATGGCTACACCTTC; CDR3 protein: CASSPWTGAKHGYTF
V gene: TRBV27; clone size: .; J gene: TRBJ2-1; D gene: .; CDR3 DNA: TGTGCCAGCAGTTTCTCAGGGTTGTACAATGAGCAGTTCTTC; CDR3 protein: CASSFSGLYNEQFF
V gene: TRBV28; clone size: once; J gene: TRBJ2-7; D gene: .; CDR3 DNA: TGTGCCAGCAGTATAATCTCCTACGAGCAGTACTTC; CDR3 protein: CASSIISYEQYF
V gene: TRBV9; clone size: .; J gene: TRBJ1-2; D gene: TRBD1; CDR3 DNA: TGTGCCAGCAGCGTAGGGGACAGGGGGCGGAAGGATGGCTACACCTTC; CDR3 protein: CASSVGDRGRKDGYTF
V gene: TRBV19; clone size: .; J gene: TRBJ2-3; D gene: .; CDR3 DNA: TGTGCCAGTAGTATAATTACGGGATCGGATACGCAGTATTTT; CDR3 protein: CASSIITGSDTQYF
V gene: TRBV2; clone size: once; J gene: TRBJ1-2; D gene: TRBD1; CDR3 DNA: TGTGCCAGCAGTGCCCTAACAGGGGGAACGGGCTACACCTTC; CDR3 protein: CASSALTGGTGYTF
V gene: TRBV6-5; clone size: few; J gene: TRBJ1-5; D gene: TRBD1; CDR3 DNA: TGTGCCAGCAGCCCGACAGGGATCAATCAGCCCCAGCATTTT; CDR3 protein: CASSPTGINQPQHF
V gene: TRBV10-1; clone size: .; J gene: TRBJ1-5; D gene: TRBD1; CDR3 DNA: TGCGCCAGCAGTGACACAGGGGATCAGCCCCAGCATTTT; CDR3 protein: CASSDTGDQPQHF
V gene: TRBV19; clone size: .; J gene: TRBJ1-2; D gene: .; CDR3 DNA: TGTGCCAGTAGTATTTTTGCCAGGGAAGACGGCTACACCTTC; CDR3 protein: CASSIFAREDGYTF
V gene: TRBV30; clone size: .; J gene: TRBJ1-2; D gene: .; CDR3 DNA: TGTGCCTGGAGCGGACAGAGCTATGGCTACACCTTC; CDR3 protein: CAWSGQSYGYTF
V gene: TRBV5-1; clone size: few; J gene: TRBJ1-1; D gene: .; CDR3 DNA: TGCGCCAGCAGCTTGGACGAGGTACCGAACACTGAAGCTTTCTTT; CDR3 protein: CASSLDEVPNTEAFF
V gene: TRBV2; clone size: .; J gene: TRBJ2-1; D gene: TRBD2; CDR3 DNA: TGTGCCAGCAGAGGTGGACTAGCGGCTTACAATGAGCAGTTCTTC; CDR3 protein: CASRGGLAAYNEQFF
V gene: TRBV23-1; clone size: .; J gene: TRBJ2-7; D gene: TRBD1; CDR3 DNA: TGCGCCAGCAGTCAACGGGCGAAGGACAGGGGCACCATAAGCTCCTACGAGCAGTACTTC; CDR3 protein: CASSQRAKDRGTISSYEQYF
V gene: TRBV2; clone size: .; J gene: TRBJ2-1; D gene: .; CDR3 DNA: TGTGCCAGCAGTGTTTCTACAGGGAGTGTCGATGAGCAGTTCTTC; CDR3 protein: CASSVSTGSVDEQFF
V gene: TRBV6-5; clone size: .; J gene: TRBJ2-7; D gene: .; CDR3 DNA: TGTGCCAGCAGTTACAGGTCAGGCTACGAGCAGTACTTC; CDR3 protein: CASSYRSGYEQYF
V gene: TRBV4-1; clone size: .; J gene: TRBJ2-5; D gene: TRBD2; CDR3 DNA: TGCGCCAGCAGCCCTTGGGGTAGCGGGGGGGCCCGGGAGACCCAGTACTTC; CDR3 protein: CASSPWGSGGARETQYF
V gene: TRBV7-9; clone size: .; J gene: TRBJ2-2; D gene: .; CDR3 DNA: TGTGCCAGCAGCTATGGTACCGGCACCGGGGAGCTGTTTTTT; CDR3 protein: CASSYGTGTGELFF
V gene: TRBV2; clone size: .; J gene: TRBJ2-5; D gene: TRBD2; CDR3 DNA: TGTGCCAGCAGTGTTTGGGGGGGGGAGACCCAGTACTTC; CDR3 protein: CASSVWGGETQYF
V gene: TRBV5-1; clone size: once; J gene: TRBJ1-5; D gene: .; CDR3 DNA: TGCGCCTCCGCACCGGGTATCGGGGGAAATCAGCTCCAGCATTTT; CDR3 protein: CASAPGIGGNQLQHF
V gene: TRBV25-1; clone size: .; J gene: TRBJ2-1; D gene: TRBD1; CDR3 DNA: TGTGCCAGCAGTGATGCAAGGCAGGGACAGGGAGGCAATGAGCAGTTCTTC; CDR3 protein: CASSDARQGQGGNEQFF